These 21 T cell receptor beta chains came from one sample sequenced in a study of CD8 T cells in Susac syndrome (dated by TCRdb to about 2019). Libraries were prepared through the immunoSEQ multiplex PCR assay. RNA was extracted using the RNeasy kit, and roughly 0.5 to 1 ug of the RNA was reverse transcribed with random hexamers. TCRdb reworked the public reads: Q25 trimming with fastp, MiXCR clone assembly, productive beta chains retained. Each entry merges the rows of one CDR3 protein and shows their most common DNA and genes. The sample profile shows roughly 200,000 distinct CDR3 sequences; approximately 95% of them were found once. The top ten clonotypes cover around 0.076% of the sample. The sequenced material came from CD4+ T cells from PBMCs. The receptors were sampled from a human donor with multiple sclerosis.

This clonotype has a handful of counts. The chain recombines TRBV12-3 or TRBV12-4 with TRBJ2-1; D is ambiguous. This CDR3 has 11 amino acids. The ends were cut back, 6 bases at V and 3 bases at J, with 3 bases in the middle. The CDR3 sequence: CASSFYNEQFF. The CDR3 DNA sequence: TGTGCCAGCAGCTTCTACAATGAGCAGTTCTTC.

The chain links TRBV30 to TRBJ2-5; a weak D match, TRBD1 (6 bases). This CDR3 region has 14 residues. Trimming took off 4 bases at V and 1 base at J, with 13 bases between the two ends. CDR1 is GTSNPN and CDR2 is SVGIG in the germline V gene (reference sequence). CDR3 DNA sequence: TGTGCCTGGAAACGTACAGGGTCCCAAGAGACCCAGTACTTC. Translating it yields CAWKRTGSQETQYF.

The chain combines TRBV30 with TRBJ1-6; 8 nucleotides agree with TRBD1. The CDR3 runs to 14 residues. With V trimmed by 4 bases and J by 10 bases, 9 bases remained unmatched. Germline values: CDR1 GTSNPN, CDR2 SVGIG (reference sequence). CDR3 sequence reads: CAWIQDRGFSPLHF. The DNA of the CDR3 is TGTGCCTGGATACAAGACAGGGGTTTCTCACCCCTCCACTTT.

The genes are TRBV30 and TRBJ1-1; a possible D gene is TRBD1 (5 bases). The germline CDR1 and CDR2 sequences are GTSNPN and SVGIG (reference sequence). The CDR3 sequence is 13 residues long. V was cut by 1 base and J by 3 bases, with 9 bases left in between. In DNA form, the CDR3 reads TGTGCCTGGAGTGGGTGGGGGTACACTGAAGCTTTCTTT. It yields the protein CAWSGWGYTEAFF.

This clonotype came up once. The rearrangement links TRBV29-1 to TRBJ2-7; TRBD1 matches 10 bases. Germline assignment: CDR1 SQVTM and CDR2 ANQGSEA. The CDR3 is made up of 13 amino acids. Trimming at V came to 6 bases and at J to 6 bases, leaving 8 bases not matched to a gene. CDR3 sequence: CSVGTGDFSEQYF. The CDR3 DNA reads TGCAGCGTCGGGACAGGGGACTTCAGCGAGCAGTACTTC.

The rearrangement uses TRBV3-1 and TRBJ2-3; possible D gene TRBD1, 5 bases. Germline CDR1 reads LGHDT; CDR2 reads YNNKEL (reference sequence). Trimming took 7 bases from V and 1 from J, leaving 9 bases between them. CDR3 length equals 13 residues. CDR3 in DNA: TGTGCCAGCAACCAGGGCCGCACAGATACGCAGTATTTT. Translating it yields CASNQGRTDTQYF.

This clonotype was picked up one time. The CDR3 nucleotides read TGTGCCAGCAGTTCCCGACCGGGACAGGACAAGTATGGCTACACCTTC. Its translation is CASSSRPGQDKYGYTF. The V gene is TRBV12-3 or TRBV12-4, the J gene TRBJ1-2; TRBD1 matches at 8 bases. The CDR3 has 16 residues. The V segment lost 4 bases and the J segment 5 bases; nucleotides outside the gene matches: 12.

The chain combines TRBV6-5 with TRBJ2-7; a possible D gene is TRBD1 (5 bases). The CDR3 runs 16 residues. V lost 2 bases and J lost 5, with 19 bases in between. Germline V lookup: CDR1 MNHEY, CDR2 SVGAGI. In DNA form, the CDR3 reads TGTGCCAGCAGTTACCTTCCGCCAGGGCCTAGGAACGAGCAGTACTTC. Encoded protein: CASSYLPPGPRNEQYF.

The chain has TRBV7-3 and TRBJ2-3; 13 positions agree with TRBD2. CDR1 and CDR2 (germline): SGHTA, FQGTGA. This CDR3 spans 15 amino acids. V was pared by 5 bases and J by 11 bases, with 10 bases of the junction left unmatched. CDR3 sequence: CASSPRGTSGAEQYF. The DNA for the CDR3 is TGTGCCAGCAGCCCCCGGGGGACTAGCGGGGCCGAGCAGTATTTT.

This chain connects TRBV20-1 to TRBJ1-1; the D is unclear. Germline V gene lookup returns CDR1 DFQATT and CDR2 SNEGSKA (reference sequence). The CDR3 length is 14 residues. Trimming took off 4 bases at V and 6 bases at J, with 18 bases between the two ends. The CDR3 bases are TGCAGTGCTATCCTTGAAGGGCTTAATCCTGAAGCTTTCTTT. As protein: CSAILEGLNPEAFF.

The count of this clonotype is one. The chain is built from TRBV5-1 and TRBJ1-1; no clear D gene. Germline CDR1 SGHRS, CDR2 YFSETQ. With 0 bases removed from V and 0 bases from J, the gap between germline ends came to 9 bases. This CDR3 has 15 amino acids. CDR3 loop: CASSLVLSMNTEAFF. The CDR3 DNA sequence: TGCGCCAGCAGCTTGGTTCTCAGCATGAACACTGAAGCTTTCTTT.

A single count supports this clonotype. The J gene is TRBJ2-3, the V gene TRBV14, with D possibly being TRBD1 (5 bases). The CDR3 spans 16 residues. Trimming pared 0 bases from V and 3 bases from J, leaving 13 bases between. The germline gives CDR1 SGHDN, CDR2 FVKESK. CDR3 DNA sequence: TGTGCCAGCAGCCAAGAATTAGGGGATGGGACAGATACGCAGTATTTT. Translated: CASSQELGDGTDTQYF.

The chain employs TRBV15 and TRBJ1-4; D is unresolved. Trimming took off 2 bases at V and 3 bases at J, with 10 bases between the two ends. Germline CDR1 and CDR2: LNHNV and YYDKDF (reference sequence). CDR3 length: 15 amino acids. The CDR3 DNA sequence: TGTGCCACCAGCAGACAACAGCATCCTAATGAAAAACTGTTTTTT. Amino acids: CATSRQQHPNEKLFF.

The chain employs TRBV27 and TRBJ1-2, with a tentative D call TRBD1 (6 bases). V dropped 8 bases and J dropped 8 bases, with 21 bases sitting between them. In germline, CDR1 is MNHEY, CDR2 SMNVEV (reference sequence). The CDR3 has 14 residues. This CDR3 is CASLAAGGAGGYTF. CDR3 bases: TGTGCCAGCTTGGCGGCTGGGGGGGCAGGCGGCTACACCTTC.

The CDR3 DNA reads TGTGCCAGCAGCCCCTCCAAATGGGTATACAATGAGCAGTTCTTC. It encodes CASSPSKWVYNEQFF. This chain uses TRBV11-2 with TRBJ2-1, with D uncertain. Trimming removed 5 bases from V and 4 bases from J, with 15 bases in between. This CDR3 is 15 amino acids long. The germline CDR1 and CDR2 sequences are SGHAT and FQNNGV.

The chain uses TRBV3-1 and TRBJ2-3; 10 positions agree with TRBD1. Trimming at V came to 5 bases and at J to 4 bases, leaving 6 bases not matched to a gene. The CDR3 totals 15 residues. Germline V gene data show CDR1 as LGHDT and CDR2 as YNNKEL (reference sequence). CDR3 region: CASSAVGQGADTQYF. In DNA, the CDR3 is TGTGCCAGCAGCGCGGTCGGACAGGGGGCAGATACGCAGTATTTT.

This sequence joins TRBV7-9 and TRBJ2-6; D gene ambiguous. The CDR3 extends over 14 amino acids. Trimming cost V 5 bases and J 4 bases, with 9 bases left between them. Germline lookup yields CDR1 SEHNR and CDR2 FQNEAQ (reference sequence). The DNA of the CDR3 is TGTGCCAGCAGCCCCACTCTGGGGGCCAACGTCCTGACTTTC. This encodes CASSPTLGANVLTF.

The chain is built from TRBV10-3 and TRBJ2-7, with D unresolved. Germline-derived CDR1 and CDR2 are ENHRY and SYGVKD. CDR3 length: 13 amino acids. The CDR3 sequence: CAIGDGRSYEQYV. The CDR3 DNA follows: TGTGCCATCGGTGATGGGCGTAGCTACGAGCAGTACGTC.

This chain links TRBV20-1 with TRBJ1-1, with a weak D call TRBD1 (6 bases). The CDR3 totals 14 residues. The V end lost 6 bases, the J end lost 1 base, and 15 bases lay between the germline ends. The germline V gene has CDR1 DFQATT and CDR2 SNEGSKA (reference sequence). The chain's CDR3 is CSATNQGTNTEAFF. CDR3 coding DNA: TGCAGTGCGACGAACCAGGGGACGAACACTGAAGCTTTCTTT.

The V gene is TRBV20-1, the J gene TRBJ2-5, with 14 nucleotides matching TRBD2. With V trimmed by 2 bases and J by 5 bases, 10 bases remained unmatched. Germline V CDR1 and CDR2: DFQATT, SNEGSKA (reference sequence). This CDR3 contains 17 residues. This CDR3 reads CSARRTSGGYILETQYF. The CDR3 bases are TGCAGTGCTAGAAGGACTAGCGGGGGGTATATACTGGAGACCCAGTACTTC.

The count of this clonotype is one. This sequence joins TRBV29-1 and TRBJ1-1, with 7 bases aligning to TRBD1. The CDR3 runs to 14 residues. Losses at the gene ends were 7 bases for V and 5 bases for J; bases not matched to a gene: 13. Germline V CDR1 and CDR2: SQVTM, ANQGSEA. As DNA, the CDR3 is TGCAGCGCCCCCGAGACAGGGATGAGGACTGAAGCTTTCTTT. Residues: CSAPETGMRTEAFF.